This TCR beta chain was profiled in a study of a mutant IDH1 vaccine in newly diagnosed glioma. Study in general: Onset of vaccination occurred 4-6 weeks following radiotherapy alone, or with temozolomide cycles. Most patients had received both radiotherapy and temozolomide, the prior options being radiotherapy, temozolomide, or both.

Per germline, CDR1 MDHEN and CDR2 SYDVKM. The V end was cut by 8 bases, the J end by 4 bases, with 12 bases between. The CDR3 extends over 13 amino acids. The repertoire was sequenced with immunoSEQ multiplex PCR; TCRdb's copy has only in-frame clones and lacks some. The table has 30,000 to 40,000 clones, about 93% seen once; the top ten hold around 5.1%. Time point noted: week 47, end of study. Alongside topical imiquimod, each dose of vaccine comprised 300 ug of mutant IDH1 20-mer peptide. Regarding this clone: Its cognate antigen is unknown.

The clonotype originates from a woman in her forties with glioma. The sample here was PBMCs, taken from a glioma patient whose treatment included an IDH1 peptide vaccine. This chain connects TRBV28 to TRBJ1-5; no reliable D call. The CDR3 nucleotides are TGTGCCAGCCTATTGACCCATAATCAGCCCCAGCATTTT. Protein sequence: CASLLTHNQPQHF. The full variable domain, completed using reference TRBV28 and TRBJ1-5, is DVKVTQSSRYLVKRTGEKVFLECVQDMDHENMFWYRQDPGLGLRLIYFSYDVKMKEKGDIPEGYSVSREKKERFSLILESASTNQTSMYLCASLLTHNQPQHFGDGTRLSIL.